This T cell receptor beta chain was documented in a study of early T cells in non-severe SARS-CoV-2 infection. Study details: Chains were unpaired, as sequencing was done on bulk RNA from unsorted whole blood.

This CDR3 contains 15 residues. The V gene lost 2 bases and the J gene lost 5 bases, with 14 bases spanning the gap. CDR1 and CDR2 from the germline V gene are SGHAT and FQNNGV. Researchers tagged individual cDNA molecules with unique molecular identifiers. Each CDR3 protein is one row after TCRdb ran MiXCR on the 5' RACE reads. The table lists around 80,000 distinct CDR3 sequences, around 10% of them singletons. This clonotype has more than one count but fewer than ten. Material: whole blood, obtained at baseline. The rearrangement joins TRBV11-2 to TRBJ2-3; a weak D match, TRBD2 (5 bases). The receptor comes from an adult who was a healthcare worker with PCR-confirmed SARS-CoV-2 infection or an uninfected control (not recorded which). The CDR3 bases are TGTGCCAGCAGCTTATATCGACTAACTAAAGATACGCAGTATTTT. Its protein is CASSLYRLTKDTQYF.